A selection of T cell receptor beta chains follows, all from one sample in a study of shared clonotypes between healthy human individuals. Sequencing was performed with immunoSEQ multiplex PCR; in TCRdb, only in-frame clones are kept and a portion is missing. The sample records approximately 530,000 clones, approximately 95% being singletons. Material for sequencing was naive CD4+ T cells sorted from blood. The receptor source for this set is a woman in her thirties in good health. CDR3s include the opening cysteine and the closing phenylalanine or tryptophan. A D gene is named only where the DNA matches it firmly.

D gene	V gene	J gene	CDR3 protein	CDR3 DNA
TRBD1	TRBV6-5	TRBJ2-7	CASSARDSGPYEQYF	TGTGCCAGCAGTGCCCGGGACAGCGGTCCCTACGAGCAGTACTTC
TRBD1	TRBV15	TRBJ2-5	CATSRGAGQGQLGTQYF	TGTGCCACCAGCAGAGGGGCGGGACAGGGGCAACTTGGAACCCAGTACTTC
TRBD2	TRBV4-1	TRBJ2-7	CASSQELAGVREQYF	TGCGCCAGCAGCCAAGAACTAGCGGGAGTCCGCGAGCAGTACTTC
TRBD1	TRBV6-5	TRBJ2-7	CASSYSGQGVYEQYF	TGTGCCAGCAGTTACTCGGGACAGGGGGTGTACGAGCAGTACTTC
TRBD2	TRBV4-1	TRBJ2-4	CASSQGQASGRINIQYF	TGCGCCAGCAGCCAAGGGCAGGCTAGCGGGAGGATAAACATTCAGTACTTC
TRBD1	TRBV28	TRBJ1-2	CASSSHQGAAYGYTF	TGTGCCAGCAGTTCCCATCAGGGGGCAGCCTATGGCTACACCTTC
TRBD2	TRBV7-9	TRBJ2-5	CASSRTTSPYQETQYF	TGTGCCAGCAGCCGAACGACTAGCCCGTACCAAGAGACCCAGTACTTC
NA	TRBV28	TRBJ2-7	CASSLRGYEQYF	TGTGCCAGCAGTTTAAGAGGATACGAGCAGTACTTC
TRBD1	TRBV28	TRBJ1-6	CASKQGADSPLHF	TGTGCCAGCAAACAGGGGGCCGATTCACCCCTCCACTTT
TRBD1	TRBV25-1	TRBJ2-7	CASSPTGTGSYEQYF	TGTGCCAGCAGTCCAACCGGGACAGGATCCTACGAGCAGTACTTC
NA	TRBV28	TRBJ1-5	CASSLMTDYSNQPQHF	TGTGCCAGCAGTTTGATGACGGACTATAGCAATCAGCCCCAGCATTTT
NA	TRBV2	TRBJ2-4	CASSTDSYKNIQYF	TGTGCCAGCAGTACCGACAGCTACAAAAACATTCAGTACTTC
NA	TRBV6-5	TRBJ2-7	CASTPGAGHYEQYF	TGTGCCAGCACCCCAGGGGCAGGACACTACGAGCAGTACTTC
TRBD1	TRBV10-3	TRBJ2-1	CAVRQGKATGQFF	TGTGCCGTCAGACAGGGGAAAGCTACGGGGCAGTTCTTC
NA	TRBV5-1	TRBJ2-1	CASSPRLVSLNEQFF	TGCGCCAGCAGCCCTAGACTAGTCTCTCTCAATGAGCAGTTCTTC
NA	TRBV28	TRBJ2-5	CASSLIEAGQRYQETQYF	TGTGCCAGCAGTTTAATTGAAGCGGGACAGAGGTACCAAGAGACCCAGTACTTC
TRBD1	TRBV28	TRBJ1-2	CASSSGQGDYGYTF	TGTGCCAGCAGTTCCGGACAGGGGGACTATGGCTACACCTTC
NA	TRBV7-2	TRBJ1-5	CASSKRGGQPQHF	TGTGCCAGCAGCAAGAGGGGTGGTCAGCCCCAGCATTTT